Below, 21 T cell receptor beta chains from the same sample are listed, as sequenced in a study of T cell responses to AZD1222 COVID-19 vaccine. The repertoire was sequenced with immunoSEQ multiplex PCR; TCRdb's copy has only in-frame clones and lacks some. This table has around 66,000 clones, 85% to 90% appearing once. Source: peripheral blood, taken 28 days after the second dose of the MenACWY control vaccine. Receptor source: an adult who received the MenACWY meningococcal vaccine as a control.

V gene TRBV10-3 combines with J gene TRBJ1-2; D not certain. Germline lookup yields CDR1 ENHRY and CDR2 SYGVKD. The CDR3 has 15 amino acids. With 4 bases removed from V and 8 bases from J, the gap between germline ends came to 20 bases. CDR3 DNA sequence: TGTGCCATCAGTGCCGACCCCACGGGTCCGGACGGCTACACCTTC. This translates into CAISADPTGPDGYTF.

This clone showed up just once. Other DNA sequences in this sample translate to the same CDR3. The rearrangement links TRBV6-2 or TRBV6-3 to TRBJ1-2; D is possibly TRBD1 (5 bases). This CDR3 is 14 amino acids long. CDR1 and CDR2 from the germline V gene are MNHEY and SVGEGT. V was clipped by 2 bases and J by 4 bases, with 11 bases between them. The DNA for the CDR3 is TGTGCCAGCAGTTACAGGGGCGGCTCCTATGGCTACACCTTC. Protein sequence: CASSYRGGSYGYTF.

This chain links TRBV6-2 or TRBV6-3 with TRBJ2-7, with 8 bases that match TRBD2. Germline V gene lookup returns CDR1 MNHEY and CDR2 SVGEGT. V lost 2 bases and J lost 5; bases outside the gene matches: 11. The CDR3 consists of 16 residues. The chain's CDR3 is CASSYAEAGGRDEQYF. The CDR3 DNA reads as TGTGCCAGCAGTTACGCGGAGGCGGGGGGCCGGGACGAGCAGTACTTC.

The sample holds a few counts of this clone. V gene TRBV30 combines with J gene TRBJ1-4, with TRBD1 identical over 8 bases. CDR1 and CDR2 (germline): GTSNPN, SVGIG (reference sequence). Trimming cost V 2 bases and J 16 bases; bases outside gene matches: 12. The length of the CDR3 is 13 residues. Written as DNA, the CDR3 is TGTGCCTGGAGTCAGGACAGGGCCTCCCCAGGGTTTTTT. Translated, it gives CAWSQDRASPGFF.

The chain has TRBV28 and TRBJ1-1; TRBD1 is a possible D gene (6 bases). In germline, CDR1 is MDHEN, CDR2 SYDVKM. This CDR3 is 17 amino acids long. Trimming stripped 1 base from V and 7 bases from J, with 22 bases between. The CDR3 coding sequence is TGTGCCAGCAGTTTATCCGCGGGGGCCGAGGCCTTGTTTGAAGCTTTCTTT. This gives the protein CASSLSAGAEALFEAFF.

The chain carries TRBV27 and TRBJ2-1; TRBD2 aligns across 8 bases. The CDR3 is made up of 14 amino acids. Germline assignment: CDR1 MNHEY and CDR2 SMNVEV (reference sequence). The J segment lost 4 bases and the V segment lost 7 bases, leaving 6 bases of the junction unmatched. In DNA form, the CDR3 reads TGTGCCAGCACCCCGGGACTAGAATACAATGAGCAGTTCTTC. It translates to CASTPGLEYNEQFF.

The genes are TRBV9 and TRBJ1-1, with D hard to call. V lost 5 bases and J 5 bases, leaving 13 bases between the germline ends. The CDR3 covers 13 residues. Germline V gives CDR1 SGDLS, CDR2 YYNGEE. In DNA form, the CDR3 reads TGTGCCAGCAGTCCGCCGGGCTGGACTGAAGCTTTCTTT. Translation gives CASSPPGWTEAFF.

This rearrangement joins TRBV4-1 to TRBJ1-2, with 7 bases fitting TRBD1. CDR3 length equals 15 residues. J lost 5 bases, V lost 6 bases, and 12 bases had no gene match. Germline V CDR1 and CDR2: MGHRA, YSYEKL. The CDR3 sequence is CASRPWTGQGYGYTF. The CDR3, as DNA: TGCGCCAGCAGACCCTGGACAGGTCAAGGATATGGCTACACCTTC.

The chain has TRBV11-2 and TRBJ2-1; 9 bases align to TRBD1. The CDR3 sequence is 16 residues long. Germline values: CDR1 SGHAT, CDR2 FQNNGV. Trimming removed 5 bases from V and 7 bases from J; junction bases left unmatched: 12. The CDR3 spells CASSPRGTGIGNEQFF. The CDR3, as DNA: TGTGCCAGCAGCCCTCGCGGGACAGGGATAGGGAATGAGCAGTTCTTC. The full variable domain, with the rest looked up from reference TRBV11-2 and TRBJ2-1, is EAGVAQSPRYKIIEKRQSVAFWCNPISGHATLYWYQQILGQGPKLLIQFQNNGVVDDSQLPKDRFSAERLKGVDSTLKIQPAKLEDSAVYLCASSPRGTGIGNEQFFGPGTRLTVL.

This clone rates as large. The chain recombines TRBV5-1 with TRBJ2-7; TRBD1 matches 8 bases. The CDR3 loop spans 15 amino acids. Per germline, CDR1 SGHRS and CDR2 YFSETQ. Trimming at V came to 4 bases and at J to 5 bases, leaving 11 bases not matched to a gene. As DNA, the CDR3 is TGCGCCAGCAGCCCAGACAGGGGTTGGTTCGACGAGCAGTACTTC. Amino acids: CASSPDRGWFDEQYF.

The chain has TRBV18 and TRBJ1-1; a weak D match, TRBD1 (6 bases). V lost 7 bases, J lost 1 base, and 22 bases lay in between. From germline, CDR1 is KGHSH and CDR2 LQKENI. This CDR3 has 17 residues. This CDR3 reads CASFSRVGGRENTEAFF. For the CDR3, the DNA is TGTGCCAGCTTCTCCAGAGTCGGGGGCAGAGAGAACACTGAAGCTTTCTTT.

This clone was observed a single time. The chain recombines TRBV14 with TRBJ1-6; unclear D gene. CDR3 length: 12 residues. Between the trimmed V and J ends, which lost 7 bases and 13 bases, there was a span of 14 bases. In germline, CDR1 is SGHDN, CDR2 FVKESK. The chain's CDR3 is CASINEGPPLHF. The DNA for the CDR3 is TGTGCCAGCATCAACGAGGGTCCGCCCCTCCACTTT.

The chain links TRBV7-3 to TRBJ2-1; tentatively, D is TRBD2 (6 bases). In germline, CDR1 is SGHTA, CDR2 FQGTGA. V shed 1 base and J shed 4 bases, with 23 bases lying between them. This CDR3 has 19 residues. This CDR3 reads CASSLSPRGPATAYNEQFF. The CDR3 DNA is TGTGCCAGCAGCTTAAGTCCGCGGGGCCCAGCCACAGCATACAATGAGCAGTTCTTC.

This clone was observed once. V and J are TRBV3-1 (or the pseudogene TRBV3-2) and TRBJ2-7, with a tentative D call TRBD1 (6 bases). This CDR3 is built from 15 residues. Trimming cost V 0 bases and J 7 bases, with 16 bases left between them. Germline V CDR1 and CDR2: LGHDT, YNNKEL (reference sequence). The CDR3 protein is CASSQDRQALWEQYF. CDR3 bases: TGTGCCAGCAGCCAAGATCGACAGGCCCTCTGGGAGCAGTACTTC.

V is TRBV5-1 and J is TRBJ2-1; 13 bases map to TRBD2. Trimming cost V 4 bases and J 11 bases; bases outside gene matches: 9. CDR1 is SGHRS, CDR2 YFSETQ, per germline. This CDR3 spans 15 amino acids. CDR3 protein: CASSPEGTSGAKQFF. CDR3 nucleotide sequence: TGCGCCAGCAGCCCGGAAGGGACTAGCGGGGCGAAGCAGTTCTTC.

This chain joins TRBV5-1 and TRBJ2-5, with D perhaps being TRBD1 or TRBD2 (5 bases each). The CDR3 consists of 16 residues. Germline CDR1 is SGHRS and CDR2 is YFSETQ. V shed 5 bases and J shed 3 bases, with 20 bases lying between them. CDR3 loop: CASSFRGPYFEETQYF. In nucleotides, the CDR3 is TGCGCCAGCAGTTTCCGGGGCCCGTATTTCGAAGAGACCCAGTACTTC.

This chain uses TRBV7-2 with TRBJ1-6; TRBD1 is a possible D gene (5 bases). CDR3 length: 16 residues. From germline, CDR1 is SGHTA and CDR2 FQGNSA. Trimming removed 5 bases from V and 5 bases from J, with 16 bases in between. The CDR3 sequence: CASSIRGSHNNSPLHF. The CDR3 bases are TGTGCCAGCAGCATTAGGGGCTCCCACAATAATTCACCCCTCCACTTT.

This chain uses TRBV3-1 (or the pseudogene TRBV3-2) with TRBJ1-3, with D possibly matching TRBD1 (6 bases). Trimming shortened V by 6 bases and J by 0 bases, and 12 bases separated the two germline ends. CDR1 and CDR2 (germline): LGHDT, YNNKEL (reference sequence). The CDR3 runs to 15 residues. Here the CDR3 reads CASSRTDPSGNTIYF. DNA of the CDR3: TGTGCCAGCAGTCGGACAGACCCCTCTGGAAACACCATATATTTT.

This chain's CDR3 is CASSRRTGGAYGYTF. The CDR3, as DNA: TGTGCCAGCAGTCGTAGGACAGGGGGCGCCTATGGCTACACCTTC. This chain uses TRBV28 with TRBJ1-2; 11 bases fit TRBD1. CDR1 and CDR2 from the germline V gene are MDHEN and SYDVKM. The J segment lost 4 bases and the V segment lost 5 bases, leaving 6 bases of the junction unmatched. The CDR3 is 15 residues long.

The J gene is TRBJ1-4, the V gene TRBV20-1; D unclear. CDR3 size: 15 residues. Trimming shortened V by 3 bases and J by 5 bases, and 16 bases separated the two germline ends. Germline-derived CDR1 and CDR2 are DFQATT and SNEGSKA (reference sequence). CDR3 sequence: CSASHSARLNEKLFF. Here the CDR3 DNA reads TGCAGTGCTAGTCACAGCGCACGGTTGAATGAAAAACTGTTTTTT.

This sequence joins TRBV7-8 and TRBJ2-3; 10 nucleotides align to TRBD2. V lost 4 bases and J lost 1; bases outside the gene matches: 5. Germline V gene data show CDR1 as SGHVS and CDR2 as FQNEAQ. This CDR3 region has 16 residues. The CDR3 DNA reads TGTGCCAGCAGCTCCCCCACTAGCGGGGGCACAGATACGCAGTATTTT. Its translation: CASSSPTSGGTDTQYF.